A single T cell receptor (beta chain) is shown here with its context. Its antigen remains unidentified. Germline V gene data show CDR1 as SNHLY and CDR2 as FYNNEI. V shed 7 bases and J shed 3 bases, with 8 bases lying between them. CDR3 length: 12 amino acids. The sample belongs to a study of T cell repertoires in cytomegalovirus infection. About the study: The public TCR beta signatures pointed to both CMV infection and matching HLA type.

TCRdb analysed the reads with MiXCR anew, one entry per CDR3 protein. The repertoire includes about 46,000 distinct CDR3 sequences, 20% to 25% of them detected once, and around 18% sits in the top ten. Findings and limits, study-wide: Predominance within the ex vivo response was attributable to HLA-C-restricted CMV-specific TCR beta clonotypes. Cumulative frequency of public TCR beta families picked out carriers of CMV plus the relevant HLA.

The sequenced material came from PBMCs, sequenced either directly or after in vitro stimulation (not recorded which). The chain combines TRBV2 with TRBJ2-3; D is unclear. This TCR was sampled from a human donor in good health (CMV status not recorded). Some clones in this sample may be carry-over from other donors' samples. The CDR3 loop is CASTIRTDTQYF. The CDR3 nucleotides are TGTGCCAGCACTATCAGAACAGATACGCAGTATTTT.